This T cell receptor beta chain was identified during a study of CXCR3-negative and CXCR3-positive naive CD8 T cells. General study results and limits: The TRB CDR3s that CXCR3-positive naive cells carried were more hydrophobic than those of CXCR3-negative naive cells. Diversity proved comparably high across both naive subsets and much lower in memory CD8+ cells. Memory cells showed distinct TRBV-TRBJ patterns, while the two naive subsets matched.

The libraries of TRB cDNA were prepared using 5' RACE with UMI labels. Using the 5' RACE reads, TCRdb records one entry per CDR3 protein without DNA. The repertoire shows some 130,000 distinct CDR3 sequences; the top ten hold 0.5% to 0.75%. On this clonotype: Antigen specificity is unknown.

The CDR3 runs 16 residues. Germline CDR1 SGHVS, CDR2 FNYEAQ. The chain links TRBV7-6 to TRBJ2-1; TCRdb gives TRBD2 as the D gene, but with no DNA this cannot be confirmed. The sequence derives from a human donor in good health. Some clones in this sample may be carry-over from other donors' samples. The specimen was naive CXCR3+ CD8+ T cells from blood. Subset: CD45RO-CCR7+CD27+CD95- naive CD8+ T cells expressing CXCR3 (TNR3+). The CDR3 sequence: CASSYLGSGPYNEQFF.